The rows below give T cell receptor beta chains drawn from one sample of a study of blood T cell repertoires in COVID-19. Clones were read by immunoSEQ multiplex PCR, and TCRdb kept only the in-frame ones, dropping some. The repertoire holds 300,000 or so clones, around 86% seen once, with around 9.3% in the top ten. Specimen: PBMCs or T cells enriched from blood (not recorded which). Every receptor here comes from a woman between 18 and 30 years old who had recovered from COVID-19. CDR3s include the opening cysteine and the closing phenylalanine or tryptophan. The D gene is left open where the match is weak. Clone sizes are given selectively: once, few, many, or a class where the clone is expanded.

TRBJ2-5 TRBV6-5 . few TGTGCCAGCAGCGAGCAAGAGACCCAGTACTTC CASSEQETQYF
TRBJ2-1 TRBV6-4 . few TGTGCCAGCAGTGACTCGATAGGCGCAGGGGCCAATGAGCAGTTCTTC CASSDSIGAGANEQFF
TRBJ2-3 TRBV5-1 . . TGCGCCAGCAGCTTGGAAGAACAGGGCTACGCAAGCACAGATACGCAGTATTTT CASSLEEQGYASTDTQYF
TRBJ1-6 TRBV28 TRBD1 . TGTGCCAGCAGTTGGGGACAGGGTCACTCACCCCTCCACTTT CASSWGQGHSPLHF
TRBJ2-1 TRBV30 TRBD2 . TGTGCCTGGATTGCGGGGGGGAGCTCCTACAATGAGCAGTTCTTC CAWIAGGSSYNEQFF
TRBJ2-7 TRBV7-6 TRBD1 . TGTGCCAGCAGCTTTAATCCGGGACAGGCGCCTACCTACGAGCAGTACTTC CASSFNPGQAPTYEQYF
TRBJ2-7 TRBV4-1 TRBD1 few TGCGCCAGCAGCCAACCGGGACAGGGTAACTACGAGCAGTACTTC CASSQPGQGNYEQYF
TRBJ1-3 TRBV6-5 . . TGTGCCAGCAGTTACTCACAGCACCCTGGAAACACCATATATTTT CASSYSQHPGNTIYF
TRBJ1-2 TRBV12-3/TRBV12-4 TRBD1 . TGTGCCAGCAGCTTTGACAGGGGAGGCTACACCTTC CASSFDRGGYTF
TRBJ2-3 TRBV3-1/TRBV3-2 TRBD2 . TGTGCCAGCAGCCAAGTGAATGGACAAGCGGGGGAACACACAGATACGCAGTATTTT CASSQVNGQAGEHTDTQYF
TRBJ2-1 TRBV19 TRBD2 . TGTGCCAGTACCAGACTAGCGGGGGAATACAATGAGCAGTTCTTC CASTRLAGEYNEQFF
TRBJ1-4 TRBV28 TRBD1 . TGTGCCAGCAGTCTCGGGGACAGGGGGCGCTGGGATGAAAAACTGTTTTTT CASSLGDRGRWDEKLFF
TRBJ1-3 TRBV30 . . TGTGCCTGGAGTGTGGGGGGGACTGGAAACACCATATATTTT CAWSVGGTGNTIYF
TRBJ1-2 TRBV18 . . TGTGCCAGCTCACCACCACGGGCAGGGGCCATCTATGGCTACACCTTC CASSPPRAGAIYGYTF
TRBJ1-1 TRBV18 TRBD1 . TGTGCCAGCTCACCGGACAGGGGCCTAAACACTGAAGCTTTCTTT CASSPDRGLNTEAFF
TRBJ2-1 TRBV27 TRBD1 . TGTGCCAGCAGTACCGGGACAGGGGTCAATGAGCAGTTCTTC CASSTGTGVNEQFF
TRBJ2-5 TRBV9 . . TGTGCCAGCAGCGTACAGGGAAGATTACAAGAGACCCAGTACTTC CASSVQGRLQETQYF
TRBJ1-2 TRBV27 TRBD1 . TGTGCCAGCAGTTTAGGGACAGGAGGGCCCTATGGCTACACCTTC CASSLGTGGPYGYTF
TRBJ2-7 TRBV28 . . TGTGCCAGCATTCGACCGGGTCCCACCTACGAGCAGTACTTC CASIRPGPTYEQYF
TRBJ1-3 TRBV10-1 . . TGCGCCAGCAGTGAGCCGGGAGCTGGAAACACCATATATTTT CASSEPGAGNTIYF
TRBJ2-5 TRBV25-1 . . TGTGCCAGCAGGGGACTGCCTGGAGAGACCCAGTACTTC CASRGLPGETQYF
TRBJ1-2 TRBV27 . . TGTGCCAGCAGGATACAGGGTGGGGTGGGCTACACCTTC CASRIQGGVGYTF
TRBJ2-7 TRBV30 . . TGTGCCTGGAGACAGGGAGGGCCGATGTACGAGCAGTACTTC CAWRQGGPMYEQYF
TRBJ1-1 TRBV18 TRBD1 . TGTGCCAGCTCACCGATCCGACAGGGGAACACTGAAGCTTTCTTT CASSPIRQGNTEAFF
TRBJ2-3 TRBV19 . few TGTGCCAGTAGTATAGGTGGTAGCTCAAGCACAGATACGCAGTATTTT CASSIGGSSSTDTQYF
TRBJ1-3 TRBV25-1 . . TGTGCCAGCAGTGAATCGGTCGCCCGCGACACCATATATTTT CASSESVARDTIYF
TRBJ2-7 TRBV27 TRBD1 . TGTGCCAGCAGTTTGACAGGGGGAGGCTACGAGCAGTACTTC CASSLTGGGYEQYF
TRBJ1-2 TRBV2 TRBD1 . TGTGCCAGCAGTGAATCGCAGGGGGCTAACTATGGCTACACCTTC CASSESQGANYGYTF
TRBJ2-4 TRBV3-1/TRBV3-2 . . TGTGCCAGCAGCCAAGCCCCCTCCACTTGGGCCAAAAACATTCAGTACTTC CASSQAPSTWAKNIQYF
TRBJ1-2 TRBV6-6 TRBD1 . TGTGCCAGCAGTCTTTCGGACAGGGTTCGGGGCTACACCTTC CASSLSDRVRGYTF